The clone carrying this T cell receptor beta chain was seen more than once but under ten times. What it binds is unknown. Looked up from germline, CDR1 is LNHDA and CDR2 is SQIVND (reference sequence). This CDR3 region has 12 residues. The V and J ends lost 11 bases and 4 bases respectively, with 14 bases between them. Time point specified: baseline, week 1 (first vaccination visit). Treatment defined: pre-vaccination baseline after standard-of-care therapy. These data originate in a study of a mutant IDH1 vaccine in newly diagnosed glioma. General study points: Among all patients, vaccine-induced immune responses occurred in around 95%. Changes to the top peripheral T cell clonotypes appeared unrelated to pseudoprogression.

Produced via immunoSEQ multiplex PCR; TCRdb's table is partial and in-frame only. Of some 22,000 clones listed, more than 85% are singletons. The clonotype comes from a man aged 25 to 45 with glioma. The specimen was PBMCs, collected from a glioma patient treated with radiotherapy, temozolomide or both. The gene calls are TRBV19 and TRBJ1-2; D is ambiguous. The CDR3 loop reads CASSNGPYGYTF. CDR3 DNA sequence: TGTGCCTCCTCGAACGGGCCCTATGGCTACACCTTC.